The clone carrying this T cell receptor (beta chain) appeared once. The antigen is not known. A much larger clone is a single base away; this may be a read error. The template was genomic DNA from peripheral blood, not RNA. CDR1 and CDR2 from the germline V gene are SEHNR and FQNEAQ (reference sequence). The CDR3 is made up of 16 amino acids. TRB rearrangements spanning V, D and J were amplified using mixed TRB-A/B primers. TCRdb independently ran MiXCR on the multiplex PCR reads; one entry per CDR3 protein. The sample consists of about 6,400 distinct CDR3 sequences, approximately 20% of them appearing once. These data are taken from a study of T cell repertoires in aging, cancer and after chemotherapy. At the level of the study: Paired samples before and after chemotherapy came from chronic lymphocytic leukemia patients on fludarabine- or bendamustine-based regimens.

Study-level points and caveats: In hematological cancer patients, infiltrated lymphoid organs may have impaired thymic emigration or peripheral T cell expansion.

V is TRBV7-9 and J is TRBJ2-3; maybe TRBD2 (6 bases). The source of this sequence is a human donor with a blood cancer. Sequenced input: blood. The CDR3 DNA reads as TGTGTCAGCAGCTTATACGAGGGAGGAAGCACAGATACGCAGTATTTT. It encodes CVSSLYEGGSTDTQYF.